The sequence of this TCR beta chain was determined in a study of blood T cells in healthy people across ages. The second PCR ran roughly 6 to 12 cycles with a sample-barcoded 5' primer and J-beta primers. Each cDNA molecule received a tag from a template-switch adaptor that had 12 random nucleotides. TCRdb called the 5' RACE reads again in MiXCR, with one record for every CDR3 protein. The data contain roughly 1.7 million distinct CDR3 sequences, roughly 32% of them singletons. Extracted total RNA amounted to at least 5.5 micrograms for each sample. This clonotype appeared once. Its antigen is undetermined. At one of its ends the junction is not consistent with the germline gene, which may arise from a read error. Broader study findings: Long-lived donors carried more naive CD4+ cells and greater diversity than aged donors.

The sample was blood. The TCR was taken from a woman in her 30s in good health.

CDR3: CASSLVKGAFDYGYTF. The CDR3, as DNA: TGTGCCAGCAGTTTAGTAAAGGGGGCGTTCGACTATGGCTACACCTTC. The J gene is TRBJ1-2, the V gene TRBV13, with 7 bases lining up with TRBD1. CDR3 length: 16 amino acids. CDR1 is PRHDT and CDR2 is FYEKMQ in the germline V gene (reference sequence).